The present TCR beta chain was sequenced within a study of CD4 and CD8 cells across lung adenocarcinoma regions. Germline V gene data show CDR1 as LNHNV and CDR2 as YYDKDF (reference sequence). CDR3 length: 14 residues. The germline V and J ends were trimmed by 0 bases and 7 bases, with 12 bases remaining between them. Samples came from patients with localized non-small cell lung adenocarcinoma. TCRdb processed the PCR reads anew with MiXCR; each CDR3 protein has one entry. The table shows around 15,000 distinct CDR3 sequences, with just under 55% occurring only once. This clonotype was sampled from a female donor with lung adenocarcinoma. The CD4 and CD8 labels of this study may be unreliable. The material sequenced was CD8+ T cells from the center of a lung tumor. J is TRBJ2-5 and V is TRBV15; D tentatively reads TRBD1 or TRBD2 (6 bases each). CDR3 residues: CATSRDVGGWTQYF. In DNA form, the CDR3 reads TGTGCCACCAGCAGAGACGTGGGGGGCTGGACCCAGTACTTC.